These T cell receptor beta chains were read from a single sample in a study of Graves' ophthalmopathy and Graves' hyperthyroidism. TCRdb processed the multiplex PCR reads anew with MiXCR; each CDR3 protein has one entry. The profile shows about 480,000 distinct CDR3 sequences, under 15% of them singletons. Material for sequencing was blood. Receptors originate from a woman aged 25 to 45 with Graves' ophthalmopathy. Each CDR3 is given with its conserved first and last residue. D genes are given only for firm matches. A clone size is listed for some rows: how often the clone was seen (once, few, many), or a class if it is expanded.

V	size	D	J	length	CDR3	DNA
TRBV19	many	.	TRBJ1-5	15	CASIKGAGSNQPQHF	TGTGCCAGTATTAAGGGAGCTGGTAGCAATCAGCCCCAGCATTTT
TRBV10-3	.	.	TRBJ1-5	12	CAISRENQPQHF	TGTGCCATCAGTCGAGAAAATCAGCCCCAGCATTTT
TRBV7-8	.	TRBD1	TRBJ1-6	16	CASRKEGTAINSPLHF	TGTGCCAGCAGGAAAGAAGGGACAGCGATTAATTCACCCCTCCACTTT
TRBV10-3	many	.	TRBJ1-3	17	CAISGRSEGDTGNTIYF	TGTGCCATCAGCGGGCGATCCGAGGGAGACACTGGAAACACCATATATTTT
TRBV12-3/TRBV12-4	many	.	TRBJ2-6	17	CASSLGVRSSGANVLTF	TGTGCCAGCAGTTTAGGGGTTAGATCCTCTGGGGCCAACGTCCTGACTTTC
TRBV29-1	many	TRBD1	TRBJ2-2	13	CSGGQENTGELFF	TGCAGCGGGGGACAGGAAAACACCGGGGAGCTGTTTTTT
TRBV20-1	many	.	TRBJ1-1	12	CSPLTGTPEAFF	TGCAGTCCCCTGACAGGAACCCCAGAAGCTTTCTTT
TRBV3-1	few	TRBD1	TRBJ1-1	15	CASSQVTGVNTEAFF	TGTGCCAGCAGCCAGGTTACAGGGGTGAACACTGAAGCTTTCTTT
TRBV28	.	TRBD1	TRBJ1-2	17	CASKLLMTGQEPYGYTF	TGTGCCAGCAAACTGTTAATGACGGGACAGGAGCCATATGGCTACACCTTC
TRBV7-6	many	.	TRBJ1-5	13	CASSPLGNQPQHF	TGTGCCAGCAGCCCCCTTGGGAATCAGCCCCAGCATTTT
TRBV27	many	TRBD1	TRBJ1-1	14	CASSSHGQGSQAFF	TGTGCCAGCAGTAGTCACGGACAGGGATCGCAAGCTTTCTTT
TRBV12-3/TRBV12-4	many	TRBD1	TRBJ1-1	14	CASTSTGVNTEAFF	TGTGCCAGCACCTCGACAGGGGTGAACACTGAAGCTTTCTTT
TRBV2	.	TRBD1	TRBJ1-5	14	CASTGQGANQPQHF	TGTGCCAGTACGGGACAGGGGGCCAATCAGCCCCAGCATTTT
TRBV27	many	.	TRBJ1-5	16	CASSPGFLEGYQPQHF	TGTGCCAGCAGTCCAGGGTTCTTAGAAGGGTATCAGCCCCAGCATTTT
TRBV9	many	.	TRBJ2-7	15	CASSVGSIPLYEQYF	TGTGCCAGCAGCGTAGGTAGTATCCCACTCTACGAGCAGTACTTC
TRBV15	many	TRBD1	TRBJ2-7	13	CATSRETGYEQYF	TGTGCCACCAGCAGAGAGACAGGGTACGAGCAGTACTTC
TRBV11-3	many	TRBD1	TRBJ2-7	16	CASSFQSRTGSYEQYF	TGTGCCAGCAGCTTTCAATCAAGGACAGGGTCCTACGAGCAGTACTTC
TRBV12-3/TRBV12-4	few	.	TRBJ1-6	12	CASSPDDSPLHF	TGTGCCAGCAGTCCTGACGATTCACCCCTCCACTTT
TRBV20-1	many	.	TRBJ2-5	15	CSAREGPGYQETQYF	TGCAGTGCTAGAGAGGGCCCAGGATACCAAGAGACCCAGTACTTC
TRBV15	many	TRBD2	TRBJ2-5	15	CATSTWGGGSETQYF	TGTGCCACCAGCACCTGGGGGGGGGGGTCGGAGACCCAGTACTTC
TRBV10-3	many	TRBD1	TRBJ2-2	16	CAISERTGTNTGELFF	TGTGCCATCAGTGAGCGGACAGGGACTAACACCGGGGAGCTGTTTTTT
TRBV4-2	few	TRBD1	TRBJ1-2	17	CASSQAPGQEINYGYTF	TGTGCCAGCAGCCAAGCCCCAGGACAGGAGATAAACTATGGCTACACCTTC
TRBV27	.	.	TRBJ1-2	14	CASSLHGLNYGYTF	TGTGCCAGCAGTCTCCATGGACTTAACTATGGCTACACCTTC
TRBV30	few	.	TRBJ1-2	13	CAWSPQKNYGYTF	TGTGCCTGGAGCCCTCAGAAGAACTATGGCTACACCTTC
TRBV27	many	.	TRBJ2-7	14	CASSSSQRSYEQYF	TGTGCCAGCAGTTCCTCACAGCGCTCCTACGAGCAGTACTTC
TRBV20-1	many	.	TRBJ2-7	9	CSASIEQYF	TGCAGTGCTAGTATTGAGCAGTACTTC
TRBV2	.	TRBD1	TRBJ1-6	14	CASRLTGSNSPLHF	TGTGCCAGCAGATTGACAGGGTCCAATTCACCCCTCCACTTT
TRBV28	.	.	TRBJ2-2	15	CASSAPIRHTEELFF	TGTGCCAGCAGTGCTCCGATCCGCCACACCGAGGAGCTGTTTTTT
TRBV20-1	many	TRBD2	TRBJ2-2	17	CSARDGPSGGDTGELFF	TGCAGTGCTAGAGATGGGCCTAGCGGGGGCGACACCGGGGAGCTGTTTTTT
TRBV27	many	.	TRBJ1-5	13	CASSFDSYQPQHF	TGTGCCAGCAGTTTCGACAGCTATCAGCCCCAGCATTTT
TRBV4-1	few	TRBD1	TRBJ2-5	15	CASSTTRDRWETQYF	TGCGCCAGCAGCACTACCCGGGACAGGTGGGAGACCCAGTACTTC
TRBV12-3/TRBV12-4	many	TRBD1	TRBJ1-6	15	CASSSSGTGRGPLHF	TGTGCCAGCAGTTCCTCCGGGACAGGCAGGGGGCCCCTCCACTTT
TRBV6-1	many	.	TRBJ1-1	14	CASDPGGGSSEAFF	TGTGCCAGCGACCCGGGCGGGGGTTCGTCTGAAGCTTTCTTT
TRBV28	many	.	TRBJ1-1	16	CASSLSYPAPNTEAFF	TGTGCCAGCAGTTTAAGCTATCCGGCACCGAACACTGAAGCTTTCTTT
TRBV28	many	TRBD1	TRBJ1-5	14	CASLRRGQGQPQHF	TGTGCCAGCCTCCGCAGGGGGCAGGGTCAGCCCCAGCATTTT